This TCR beta chain came from a study of blood T cell repertoires in COVID-19. Study as a whole: Acute-phase and convalescent COVID-19 samples originated in the United States, Italy and Spain. The cDNA or gDNA used as material had been derived from T cells, B-cell-depleted T cells, or PBMCs.

In its sample, this clone was seen once. The V and J ends lost 0 bases and 8 bases respectively, with 14 bases between them. In germline, CDR1 is SGHRS, CDR2 YFSETQ. The CDR3 is 14 amino acids. Under the authors' procedure: Amplification with reference gene primers provided the estimates of nucleated cell counts. Repertoires were generated with immunoSEQ multiplex PCR, while TCRdb's copy carries only in-frame clones and drops some. V and J calls and clone size are given by that table; D and trimming were obtained from the DNA. Of tens of thousands of clones in the sample, around 90% are singletons; the top ten hold approximately 12%.

Sequenced: peripheral blood. The clonotype was recovered from a human donor in a cohort sampled during active COVID-19. The donor label of this sample is uncertain. The chain uses TRBV5-1 and TRBJ1-1, with D uncertain. The CDR3: CASSLAFAVDEAFF. CDR3 DNA: TGCGCCAGCAGCTTGGCCTTTGCGGTCGACGAAGCTTTCTTT.